This section outlines one T cell receptor beta chain sequence together with its context. This receptor's antigen is unknown. No much larger clone exists at a distance of one base, and base qualities are not known. Between the V and J ends, shortened by 5 bases and 8 bases respectively, the junction contains 18 bases. In the germline V gene, CDR1 corresponds to MDHEN and CDR2 to SYDVKM. The CDR3 measures 15 amino acids from cysteine to phenylalanine. Of all the DNA, just the CDR3 is kept, 45 bases in frame from base 1. This entry is derived from a study of glioma-infiltrating T cells after dendritic cell vaccination (TCRdb year 2016). Broadly, across the study: The cohort comprised around 15 glioblastoma patients from Phase I and II dendritic cell vaccination trials, 9 newly diagnosed and 6 with recurrent disease. TCR sequencing metrics, including TIL content and tumor-blood repertoire overlap, were correlated with survival after dendritic cell vaccination. The vaccine was prepared from monocyte-derived dendritic cells that were cultured for seven days with IL-4 and GM-CSF and then pulsed overnight with autologous tumor lysate. Each patient got three intradermal injections of the dendritic cell vaccine, spaced at biweekly intervals, in the arm below the axilla. Tumor-infiltrating lymphocyte content was quantified and tumor and blood repertoires were compared in dendritic cell-vaccinated glioblastoma patients by deep sequencing of TCR beta CDR3 regions. Autologous tumor lysate-pulsed dendritic cell vaccination was administered to the patients between the early 2000s and the early 2010s.

TCRB CDR3 regions were amplified from about 2 ug genomic DNA, or all available DNA if less, using the immunoSEQ assay. For multiplex PCR, 60 forward primers for TCR V beta segments and 13 reverse primers for J beta segments were used. Synthetic control templates were spiked into each sample at limiting dilution to estimate reads per starting template. Sequencing produced 87 bp reads on the Illumina HiSeq System. Under the source paper's analysis protocol: PCR and sequencing errors were removed by a nearest neighbor algorithm that merged closely related sequences. TCR overlap was defined as the percentage of unique tumor TCR beta sequences that were also present in the same patient's peripheral blood. This immuneACCESS table, as held by TCRdb, lists in-frame sequences with V and J called but not all clones. Of the missing ones, under half trace to an unresolved V gene in checked studies; the others have no known cause. From that table come the V and J calls and clone size; the DNA was used to work out D and trimming. This sample comprises tens of thousands of clones, 60% to 85% of them detected only once. The ten largest clones add up to 35% to 40% of the sample.

Selection of patients required sufficient residual fresh-frozen tumor tissue and over two years of available survival data. None of the glioblastoma patients carried an isocitrate dehydrogenase mutation, although molecular status otherwise varied. PBMC were collected before vaccination, two weeks after the third vaccination, and at tumor progression if tumor progression occurred. Genomic DNA was extracted with the Qiagen DNeasy Blood extraction Kit. The full study reports these points: The cohort was small and heterogeneous, only a few patients had full blood and tumor sets, and even fewer had initial-recurrent tumor pairs. The three-group TCR overlap response model was characterized as speculative, and prospective validation of the model was stated to be required. After dendritic cell vaccination, a higher estimated pretreatment TIL content predicted longer time to progression and overall survival. TCR clonality showed no direct relationship with survival, which suggests that a diverse polyclonal response may be important.

The sequence was obtained from a human donor with glioblastoma. The chain joins TRBV28 to TRBJ1-4; TRBD1 might be the D gene, on 5 matching bases. The sample was blood, taken before dendritic cell vaccination. Read as DNA, the sequence is TGTGCCAGCAGTGATCTGGGGGGAGTGAGGGAAAAACTGTTTTTT. This gives the protein CASSDLGGVREKLFF. The full variable domain, completed from the reference TRBV28 and TRBJ1-4 proteins outside the CDR3, reads DVKVTQSSRYLVKRTGEKVFLECVQDMDHENMFWYRQDPGLGLRLIYFSYDVKMKEKGDIPEGYSVSREKKERFSLILESASTNQTSMYLCASSDLGGVREKLFFGSGTQLSVL.